What follows are 26 T cell receptor beta chains derived from one specimen sequenced in a study of T cells after yellow fever vaccination. TCRdb reprocessed the 5' RACE reads via MiXCR and lists one record per CDR3 protein. The data show under 700,000 distinct CDR3 sequences, roughly 17% seen once. The sample was PBMCs, taken more than 4 days after the first yellow fever vaccination. The receptors were gathered from a young man who received the YFV17D yellow fever vaccine.

There are a few counts of this clonotype. The gene calls are TRBV5-1 and TRBJ2-5; 10 bases align to TRBD1. With V trimmed by 0 bases and J by 5 bases, 7 bases remained unmatched. CDR1 and CDR2 from the germline V gene are SGHRS and YFSETQ. The CDR3 is 16 residues long. The CDR3 reads CASSLGRTGGTETQYF. In DNA, the CDR3 is TGCGCCAGCAGCTTGGGAAGGACAGGGGGTACGGAGACCCAGTACTTC.

This clonotype was seen more than once but under ten times. The gene calls are TRBV5-1 and TRBJ1-5; TRBD1 matches at 8 bases. Germline V gene sequence: CDR1 SGHRS, CDR2 YFSETQ. This CDR3 has 15 amino acids. J was trimmed by 3 bases and V by 4 bases; bases with no gene match: 6. CDR3 region: CASSPTGGTNQPQHF. CDR3 nucleotides: TGCGCCAGCAGCCCCACAGGGGGTACCAATCAGCCCCAGCATTTT. The full variable domain, its missing parts supplied by reference TRBV5-1 and TRBJ1-5, is KAGVTQTPRYLIKTRGQQVTLSCSPISGHRSVSWYQQTPGQGLQFLFEYFSETQRNKGNFPGRFSGRQFSNSRSEMNVSTLELGDSALYLCASSPTGGTNQPQHFGDGTRLSIL.

This clonotype occurred a few times. The rearrangement uses TRBV12-3 or TRBV12-4 and TRBJ2-3; 9 positions agree with TRBD1. The CDR3 loop spans 14 amino acids. V was clipped by 7 bases and J by 5 bases; unmatched bases: 7. The DNA for the CDR3 is TGTGCCAGCACTAACCGGGACAGGGTAGATACGCAGTATTTT. The encoded protein is CASTNRDRVDTQYF.

The table lists this clonotype with a few counts. The chain uses TRBV4-1 and TRBJ2-3; 9 bases are shared with TRBD2. V trimming: 2 bases; J trimming: 5 bases; junction bases outside the gene matches: 20. Germline values: CDR1 MGHRA, CDR2 YSYEKL. The CDR3 sequence is 20 residues long. CDR3 DNA sequence: TGCGCCAGCAGCCAACCCCGGCTGCTCGCGGGGGGGCGTCGTATAGATACGCAGTATTTT. Translated: CASSQPRLLAGGRRIDTQYF.

The sample holds a few counts of this clonotype. The chain uses TRBV25-1 and TRBJ2-5, with 8 bases lining up with TRBD1. Germline values: CDR1 MGHDK, CDR2 SYGVNS. The CDR3 covers 14 residues. J was trimmed by 4 bases and V by 2 bases; bases with no gene match: 3. The CDR3 protein is CASSEGDRTETQYF. The CDR3 coding sequence is TGTGCCAGCAGTGAAGGGGACAGGACAGAGACCCAGTACTTC.

J is TRBJ1-1 and V is TRBV7-3; D ambiguous. In germline, CDR1 is SGHTA, CDR2 FQGTGA. V was pared by 2 bases and J by 1 base, with 8 bases between. The CDR3 runs 14 residues. The CDR3 DNA sequence: TGTGCCAGCAGCTTAGCAGACTCGAACACTGAAGCTTTCTTT. This sequence encodes CASSLADSNTEAFF. The whole variable domain, remainder taken from reference TRBV7-3 and TRBJ1-1, is GAGVSQTPSNKVTEKGKYVELRCDPISGHTALYWYRQSLGQGPEFLIYFQGTGAADDSGLPNDRFFAVRPEGSVSTLKIQRTERGDSAVYLCASSLADSNTEAFFGQGTRLTVV.

The chain recombines TRBV7-2 with TRBJ1-5; D is undetermined. V lost 1 base to trimming and J lost 5 bases, with 9 bases between them. Germline CDR1 reads SGHTA; CDR2 reads FQGNSA. The CDR3 has 14 amino acids. The CDR3 nucleotides read TGTGCCAGCAGCTTAGACGGCGGATATCAGCCCCAGCATTTT. Residues: CASSLDGGYQPQHF.

This clonotype showed up just a few times. This chain uses TRBV3-1 with TRBJ2-4; D perhaps matches TRBD2 (5 bases). Germline lookup yields CDR1 LGHDT and CDR2 YNNKEL (reference sequence). The CDR3 totals 13 residues. V shed 4 bases and J shed 10 bases, with 14 bases lying between them. CDR3 in amino acids: CASSPGEMRIQYF. The CDR3 DNA is TGTGCCAGCAGCCCCGGGGAGATGAGGATTCAGTACTTC.

The rearrangement links TRBV12-3 or TRBV12-4 to TRBJ1-2; 7 bases line up with TRBD1. The CDR3 consists of 15 residues. The V gene end was trimmed by 7 bases and the J gene end by 3 bases; junction bases not matched to a gene: 11. CDR3 coding DNA: TGTGCCAGCATCCAAACAACCGGGACAGACTATGGCTACACCTTC. Residues: CASIQTTGTDYGYTF.

This clonotype was observed a few times. This chain uses TRBV5-1 with TRBJ2-3, with a weak D call TRBD2 (6 bases). The CDR3 consists of 16 residues. Trimming shortened V by 3 bases and J by 0 bases, and 14 bases separated the two germline ends. From germline, CDR1 is SGHRS and CDR2 YFSETQ. CDR3 residues: CASSSRAGRSTDTQYF. CDR3 DNA: TGCGCCAGCAGCTCGCGTGCGGGGAGGAGCACAGATACGCAGTATTTT.

This clonotype has more than one count but fewer than ten. The rearrangement links TRBV7-9 to TRBJ2-3; possibly TRBD2 for D (5 bases). Germline lookup yields CDR1 SEHNR and CDR2 FQNEAQ (reference sequence). CDR3 length: 15 amino acids. Trimming left V 5 bases short and J 2 bases short, with 14 bases between. DNA of the CDR3: TGTGCCAGCAGCGCTCGGCTAGCAATCACAGATACGCAGTATTTT. It codes for CASSARLAITDTQYF. Supplemented by reference TRBV7-9 and TRBJ2-3, the full variable domain reads DTGVSQNPRHKITKRGQNVTFRCDPISEHNRLYWYRQTLGQGPEFLTYFQNEAQLEKSRLLSDRFSAERPKGSFSTLEIQRTEQGDSAMYLCASSARLAITDTQYFGPGTRLTVL.

This clonotype occurred a few times. This chain uses TRBV9 with TRBJ2-3; 7 bases fit TRBD2. Germline V gives CDR1 SGDLS, CDR2 YYNGEE. This CDR3 is 16 amino acids long. V shed 3 bases and J 0 bases; nucleotides not matched to a gene: 7. DNA for the CDR3: TGTGCCAGCAGCGCCCCCCTGGGAGGGAGCACAGATACGCAGTATTTT. Protein product: CASSAPLGGSTDTQYF.

CDR3: CSASAASGSSYEQYF. Here the CDR3 DNA reads TGCAGTGCTAGCGCAGCTAGCGGGAGCTCCTACGAGCAGTACTTC. The J gene is TRBJ2-7, the V gene TRBV20-1, with TRBD2 identical over 10 bases. CDR1 DFQATT and CDR2 SNEGSKA come from the germline V gene (reference sequence). The V and J ends lost 3 bases and 0 bases, in that order; junction bases with no gene match: 5. The CDR3 runs to 15 residues.

This chain links TRBV20-1 with TRBJ2-5; D is perhaps TRBD1 (5 bases). The germline V gene encodes CDR1 DFQATT and CDR2 SNEGSKA (reference sequence). This CDR3 contains 14 residues. V shed 0 bases and J shed 4 bases, with 12 bases lying between them. CDR3 protein: CSARERGEGETQYF. CDR3 bases: TGCAGTGCTAGAGAAAGGGGTGAAGGAGAGACCCAGTACTTC.

This clonotype has only a few counts. The chain joins TRBV5-1 to TRBJ1-2; 9 bases are a match to TRBD1. There are 15 residues in the CDR3. The J segment lost 4 bases and the V segment lost 3 bases, leaving 7 bases of the junction unmatched. Germline CDR1 is SGHRS and CDR2 is YFSETQ. The CDR3 DNA reads TGCGCCAGCAGCTGGGGGGACAGGGACGGCTATGGCTACACCTTC. Translating gives CASSWGDRDGYGYTF.

This clonotype was counted only a few times. The J gene is TRBJ2-3, the V gene TRBV5-6; D is unresolved. Germline CDR1 SGHDT, CDR2 YYEEEE. There are 14 residues in the CDR3. V lost 2 bases and J lost 4, with 11 bases in between. The CDR3 coding sequence is TGTGCCAGCAGCTTCAACTGGGTAGCAGATACGCAGTATTTT. Its protein product is CASSFNWVADTQYF.

The chain joins TRBV2 to TRBJ2-3, with 14 bases lining up with TRBD2. V dropped 5 bases and J dropped 6; count of bases not matched to a gene: 7. CDR3 length: 16 amino acids. In germline, CDR1 is SNHLY, CDR2 FYNNEI. CDR3 in amino acids: CASSRLAGGALDTQYF. Written as DNA, the CDR3 is TGTGCCAGCAGTCGACTAGCGGGGGGGGCTTTGGATACGCAGTATTTT.

The chain uses TRBV6-5 and TRBJ1-1; 7 nucleotides match TRBD1. The germline gives CDR1 MNHEY, CDR2 SVGAGI. CDR3 length: 13 amino acids. V gave up 11 bases and J gave up 3 bases; unmatched junction bases: 9. The CDR3 is CAVRQGHHTEAFF. Written as DNA, the CDR3 is TGTGCCGTACGACAGGGCCATCACACTGAAGCTTTCTTT.

The J gene is TRBJ1-2, the V gene TRBV7-9; D possibly corresponds to TRBD1 (5 bases). Germline lookup yields CDR1 SEHNR and CDR2 FQNEAQ (reference sequence). V was clipped by 4 bases and J by 0 bases, with 12 bases between them. This CDR3 is 15 amino acids long. The CDR3 DNA reads TGTGCCAGCAGCTCCGGGGCTCTTTCTAACTATGGCTACACCTTC. Its translation is CASSSGALSNYGYTF.

J is TRBJ2-7 and V is TRBV19; perhaps TRBD2 as D (6 bases). This CDR3 spans 14 amino acids. The germline gives CDR1 LNHDA, CDR2 SQIVND (reference sequence). V was pared by 3 bases and J by 6 bases, with 15 bases between. The CDR3 is CASSITGAPFEQYF. The CDR3 region has the DNA TGTGCCAGTAGTATTACGGGAGCCCCTTTCGAGCAGTACTTC.

The V gene is TRBV6-5, the J gene TRBJ2-3; maybe TRBD2 (7 bases). The CDR3 covers 13 residues. Between the trimmed V and J ends, which lost 5 bases and 7 bases, there was a span of 13 bases. CDR1 and CDR2 from the germline V gene are MNHEY and SVGAGI. For the CDR3, the DNA is TGTGCCAGCAGTCACGGGGGGCCATATACGCAGTATTTT. Translating gives CASSHGGPYTQYF.

V is TRBV4-3 and J is TRBJ2-6, with D unclear. CDR3 length: 16 amino acids. V dropped 4 bases and J dropped 0 bases, with 10 bases sitting between them. Germline lookup yields CDR1 LGHNA and CDR2 YSLEER. CDR3 in DNA: TGCGCCAGCAGCCCTAACGGAGTCTCTGGGGCCAACGTCCTGACTTTC. Translated, it gives CASSPNGVSGANVLTF.

V is TRBV4-3 and J is TRBJ1-2, with D perhaps matching TRBD1 (5 bases). Germline V gene data show CDR1 as LGHNA and CDR2 as YSLEER. The CDR3 loop spans 14 amino acids. V shed 3 bases and J shed 8 bases, with 16 bases lying between them. In nucleotides, the CDR3 is TGCGCCAGCAGCCAGGCTGCGGGGGATTGGGGCTACACCTTC. It is translated as CASSQAAGDWGYTF.

The chain joins TRBV5-1 to TRBJ1-6, with TRBD1 matching over 9 bases. The CDR3 consists of 15 residues. V shed 0 bases and J 8 bases; nucleotides not matched to a gene: 3. CDR1 and CDR2 from the germline V gene are SGHRS and YFSETQ. The CDR3 loop is CASSLEQGADSPLHF. CDR3 bases: TGCGCCAGCAGCTTGGAACAGGGGGCGGATTCACCCCTCCACTTT.

This clonotype was observed a handful of times. The chain couples TRBV6-2 or TRBV6-3 to TRBJ2-3; D might be TRBD1 or TRBD2, each matching 6 bases. Germline-derived CDR1 and CDR2 are MNHEY and SVGEGT. V was cut by 1 base and J by 2 bases, with 7 bases left in between. There are 14 residues in the CDR3. DNA for the CDR3: TGTGCCAGCAGTTACTGGGGGGCCACAGATACGCAGTATTTT. This encodes CASSYWGATDTQYF.

This clonotype was seen a handful of times. The V and J genes are TRBV11-2 and TRBJ2-2; D assignment may be TRBD1 or TRBD2 (5 bases each). There are 17 residues in the CDR3. Germline CDR1 and CDR2: SGHAT and FQNNGV. Trimming pared 8 bases from V and 1 base from J, leaving 20 bases between. For the CDR3, the DNA is TGTGCCAGCCTGGTCGGGCGTCGGGGCCGGAACACCGGGGAGCTGTTTTTT. This codes for CASLVGRRGRNTGELFF.